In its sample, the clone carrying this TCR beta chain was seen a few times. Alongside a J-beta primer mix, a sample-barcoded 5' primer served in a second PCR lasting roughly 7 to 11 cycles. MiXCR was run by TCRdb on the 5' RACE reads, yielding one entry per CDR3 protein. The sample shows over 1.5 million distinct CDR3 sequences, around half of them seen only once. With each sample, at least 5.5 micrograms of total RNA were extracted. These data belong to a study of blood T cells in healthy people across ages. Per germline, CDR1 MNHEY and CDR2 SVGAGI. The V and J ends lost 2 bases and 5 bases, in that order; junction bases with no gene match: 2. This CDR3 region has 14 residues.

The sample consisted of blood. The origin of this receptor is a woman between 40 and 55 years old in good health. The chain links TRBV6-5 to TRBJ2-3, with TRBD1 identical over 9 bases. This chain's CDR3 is CASSYDRGIDTQYF. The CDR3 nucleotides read TGTGCCAGCAGTTACGACAGGGGGATAGATACGCAGTATTTT.